This TCR beta chain was observed in a study of T cells in Graves' hyperthyroidism and ophthalmopathy. CDR1 and CDR2 from the germline V gene are SGHTA and FQGNSA. V was clipped by 4 bases and J by 5 bases, with 6 bases between them. This CDR3 has 11 amino acids. Regions amplified from RNA transcripts were the TCR beta CDR3 regions. Initially, a first-round RT-PCR of the TCR CDR3 employed the HTBI primer set. A single record per CDR3 protein comes from TCRdb applying MiXCR to the multiplex PCR reads. Of around 280,000 distinct CDR3 sequences listed, approximately 13% are singletons. The rearrangement uses TRBV7-2 and TRBJ2-7, with D unclear. This TCR was sampled from a woman in her thirties or forties with Graves' hyperthyroidism. The sequenced sample consisted of blood. The CDR3 DNA sequence: TGTGCCAGCAGCTCACTGAACGAGCAGTACTTC. Protein: CASSSLNEQYF.